This T cell receptor (beta chain) derives from a study of long-term antiretroviral therapy in people with HIV. There was at least one pre-ART PBMC sample for each donor, plus at least two post-ART PBMC samples. Samples were assayed with immunoSEQ v3.0 at survey level. Sequencing set out to capture about 40,000-50,000 T-cell genomes per sample. Clones were read by immunoSEQ multiplex PCR, and TCRdb kept only the in-frame ones, dropping some. Of almost 35,000 clones listed, 94% are singletons. This specimen consisted of unsorted PBMCs, obtained more than 5 years after starting antiretroviral therapy. The sequence was obtained from a woman aged 45-65 years with HIV.

Here the CDR3 DNA reads TGTGCCAGCAGTGACGGGGCAGGGTACCCGTCGGGAAACACCATATATTTT. Its protein is CASSDGAGYPSGNTIYF. The chain combines TRBV2 with TRBJ1-3, with D possibly matching TRBD1 (5 bases). V was pared by 3 bases and J by 4 bases, with 19 bases between. Germline values: CDR1 SNHLY, CDR2 FYNNEI. The CDR3 has 17 residues. Drawing the rest from reference TRBV2 and TRBJ1-3, the complete variable domain is EPEVTQTPSHQVTQMGQEVILRCVPISNHLYFYWYRQILGQKVEFLVSFYNNEISEKSEIFDDQFSVERPDGSNFTLKIRSTKLEDSAMYFCASSDGAGYPSGNTIYFGEGSWLTVV.